These 5 T cell receptor beta chains originate from one sample sequenced in a study of chemoradiotherapy in HPV16-positive cancers. Using immunoSEQ multiplex PCR, the repertoire was profiled, and TCRdb retains in-frame clones only, with some absent. The sample has fewer than 70,000 clones, around 90% seen once; the top ten hold 2.5% to 4%. This specimen consisted of blood, obtained from a patient who underwent chemoradiotherapy. The receptors originated from a human donor with HPV-associated anogenital cancer.

The genes are TRBV7-6 and TRBJ1-2; TRBD1 agrees at 12 bases. Unmatched junction bases numbered 8, after V lost 5 bases and J lost 7 bases. This CDR3 comprises 15 residues. In germline, CDR1 is SGHVS, CDR2 FNYEAQ. CDR3 coding DNA: TGTGCCAGCAGCCTACGGGACAGGGGGCATGTTGGCTACACCTTC. This gives the protein CASSLRDRGHVGYTF.

The genes are TRBV2 and TRBJ2-7, with TRBD1 matching over 9 bases. The junction had 20 bases not matched to a gene; V was cut back by 6 bases and J by 5 bases. Germline CDR1 reads SNHLY; CDR2 reads FYNNEI. This CDR3 has 18 amino acids. CDR3 DNA sequence: TGTGCCAGCAGGTGGAGGACGCCCCGGGACAGGGTGGAGGACGAGCAGTACTTC. Translated: CASRWRTPRDRVEDEQYF.

This clone appeared a few times. The chain uses TRBV9 and TRBJ1-5; D not resolved. The germline gives CDR1 SGDLS, CDR2 YYNGEE. The V gene lost 0 bases and the J gene lost 1 base, with 8 bases spanning the gap. The CDR3 length is 15 residues. The CDR3 sequence is CASSVAGMSNQPQHF. The DNA for the CDR3 is TGTGCCAGCAGCGTAGCCGGGATGAGCAATCAGCCCCAGCATTTT.

The chain is built from TRBV7-2 and TRBJ2-6; a weak D match, TRBD1 (6 bases). The CDR3 has 18 amino acids. The germline V gene encodes CDR1 SGHTA and CDR2 FQGNSA. The V end lost 1 base, the J end lost 0 bases, and 13 bases lay between the germline ends. CDR3 region: CASSLGQGIHSGANVLTF. In DNA, the CDR3 is TGTGCCAGCAGCTTAGGGCAGGGGATACACTCTGGGGCCAACGTCCTGACTTTC. Full variable domain (outside the CDR3, taken from reference TRBV7-2 and TRBJ2-6): GAGVSQSPSNKVTEKGKDVELRCDPISGHTALYWYRQSLGQGLEFLIYFQGNSAPDKSGLPSDRFSAERTGGSVSTLTIQRTQQEDSAVYLCASSLGQGIHSGANVLTFGAGSRLTVL.

The chain joins TRBV5-1 to TRBJ2-1; D may be TRBD1 (6 bases). Germline V gene data show CDR1 as SGHRS and CDR2 as YFSETQ. Trimming took 7 bases from V and 1 from J, leaving 15 bases between them. The CDR3 extends over 15 amino acids. In nucleotides, the CDR3 is TGCGCCAGCCAAGATCGGACAGAATCCTACAATGAGCAGTTCTTC. Its translation is CASQDRTESYNEQFF.